This is a list of T cell receptor beta chains from one sample in a study of T cell responses to AZD1222 COVID-19 vaccine. Clones were sequenced by immunoSEQ multiplex PCR, and TCRdb holds only the in-frame ones, with some missing. The repertoire holds about 120,000 clones, with about 90% as singletons. Sequencing was performed on peripheral blood, taken on day 0 of MenACWY control vaccination. The receptors originated from an adult in good health. Each CDR3 is given with its conserved first and last residue. D genes are given only for firm matches. Clone size is given for some rows only: seen once, a few or many times, or a class if the clone is expanded.

length | J | V | size | D | CDR3 | DNA
17 | TRBJ2-6 | TRBV28 | - | TRBD1 | CASRTGDPISGANVLTF | TGTGCCAGCAGGACAGGGGACCCTATCTCTGGGGCCAACGTCCTGACTTTC
15 | TRBJ1-5 | TRBV3-1/TRBV3-2 | - | - | CASSQDSGRNQPQHF | TGTGCCAGCAGCCAAGATAGCGGACGTAATCAGCCCCAGCATTTT
16 | TRBJ2-6 | TRBV19 | - | - | CASSIGGALGANVLTF | TGTGCCAGTAGTATCGGTGGCGCCCTGGGGGCCAACGTCCTGACTTTC
13 | TRBJ2-7 | TRBV19 | few | TRBD1 | CASKGTGSYEQYF | TGTGCCAGTAAGGGGACAGGGTCCTACGAGCAGTACTTC
16 | TRBJ2-5 | TRBV7-9 | - | - | CASSLVQVGGRETQYF | TGTGCCAGCAGCTTAGTCCAGGTGGGGGGCCGGGAGACCCAGTACTTC
14 | TRBJ2-7 | TRBV19 | - | TRBD1 | CASSVSGGVYEQYF | TGTGCCAGTAGTGTGTCAGGGGGTGTCTACGAGCAGTACTTC
13 | TRBJ1-3 | TRBV2 | - | - | CASSEAPGNTIYF | TGTGCCAGCAGTGAAGCTCCAGGGAACACCATATATTTT
17 | TRBJ2-2 | TRBV11-3 | - | - | CASSLVGGATGTGELFF | TGTGCCAGCAGCTTAGTAGGGGGGGCAACGGGCACCGGGGAGCTGTTTTTT
14 | TRBJ1-2 | TRBV7-2 | - | - | CASSLSSREDGYTF | TGTGCCAGCAGCTTGTCTAGCAGGGAGGATGGCTACACCTTC
13 | TRBJ1-1 | TRBV27 | - | - | CASSLVGDTEAFF | TGTGCCAGCAGTTTAGTGGGGGACACTGAAGCTTTCTTT
15 | TRBJ1-1 | TRBV7-8 | - | - | CASSLAQGSSTEAFF | TGTGCCAGCAGCTTAGCGCAGGGGTCGAGCACTGAAGCTTTCTTT
16 | TRBJ2-6 | TRBV6-5 | - | - | CASSYSIRAGANVLTF | TGTGCCAGCAGTTACTCGATAAGGGCTGGGGCCAACGTCCTGACTTTC
14 | TRBJ1-6 | TRBV4-3 | - | - | CASSQAGEGSPLHF | TGCGCCAGCAGCCAAGCAGGGGAAGGATCACCCCTCCACTTT
13 | TRBJ1-1 | TRBV6-5 | - | - | CASRDGLNTEAFF | TGTGCCAGCAGGGACGGCTTGAACACTGAAGCTTTCTTT
16 | TRBJ2-1 | TRBV18 | - | - | CASSRLSIVGYNEQFF | TGTGCCAGCTCACGACTTTCGATAGTGGGATACAATGAGCAGTTCTTC
15 | TRBJ2-4 | TRBV4-3 | - | - | CASSLSRIAKNIQYF | TGCGCCAGCAGCCTCTCTAGAATAGCCAAAAACATTCAGTACTTC